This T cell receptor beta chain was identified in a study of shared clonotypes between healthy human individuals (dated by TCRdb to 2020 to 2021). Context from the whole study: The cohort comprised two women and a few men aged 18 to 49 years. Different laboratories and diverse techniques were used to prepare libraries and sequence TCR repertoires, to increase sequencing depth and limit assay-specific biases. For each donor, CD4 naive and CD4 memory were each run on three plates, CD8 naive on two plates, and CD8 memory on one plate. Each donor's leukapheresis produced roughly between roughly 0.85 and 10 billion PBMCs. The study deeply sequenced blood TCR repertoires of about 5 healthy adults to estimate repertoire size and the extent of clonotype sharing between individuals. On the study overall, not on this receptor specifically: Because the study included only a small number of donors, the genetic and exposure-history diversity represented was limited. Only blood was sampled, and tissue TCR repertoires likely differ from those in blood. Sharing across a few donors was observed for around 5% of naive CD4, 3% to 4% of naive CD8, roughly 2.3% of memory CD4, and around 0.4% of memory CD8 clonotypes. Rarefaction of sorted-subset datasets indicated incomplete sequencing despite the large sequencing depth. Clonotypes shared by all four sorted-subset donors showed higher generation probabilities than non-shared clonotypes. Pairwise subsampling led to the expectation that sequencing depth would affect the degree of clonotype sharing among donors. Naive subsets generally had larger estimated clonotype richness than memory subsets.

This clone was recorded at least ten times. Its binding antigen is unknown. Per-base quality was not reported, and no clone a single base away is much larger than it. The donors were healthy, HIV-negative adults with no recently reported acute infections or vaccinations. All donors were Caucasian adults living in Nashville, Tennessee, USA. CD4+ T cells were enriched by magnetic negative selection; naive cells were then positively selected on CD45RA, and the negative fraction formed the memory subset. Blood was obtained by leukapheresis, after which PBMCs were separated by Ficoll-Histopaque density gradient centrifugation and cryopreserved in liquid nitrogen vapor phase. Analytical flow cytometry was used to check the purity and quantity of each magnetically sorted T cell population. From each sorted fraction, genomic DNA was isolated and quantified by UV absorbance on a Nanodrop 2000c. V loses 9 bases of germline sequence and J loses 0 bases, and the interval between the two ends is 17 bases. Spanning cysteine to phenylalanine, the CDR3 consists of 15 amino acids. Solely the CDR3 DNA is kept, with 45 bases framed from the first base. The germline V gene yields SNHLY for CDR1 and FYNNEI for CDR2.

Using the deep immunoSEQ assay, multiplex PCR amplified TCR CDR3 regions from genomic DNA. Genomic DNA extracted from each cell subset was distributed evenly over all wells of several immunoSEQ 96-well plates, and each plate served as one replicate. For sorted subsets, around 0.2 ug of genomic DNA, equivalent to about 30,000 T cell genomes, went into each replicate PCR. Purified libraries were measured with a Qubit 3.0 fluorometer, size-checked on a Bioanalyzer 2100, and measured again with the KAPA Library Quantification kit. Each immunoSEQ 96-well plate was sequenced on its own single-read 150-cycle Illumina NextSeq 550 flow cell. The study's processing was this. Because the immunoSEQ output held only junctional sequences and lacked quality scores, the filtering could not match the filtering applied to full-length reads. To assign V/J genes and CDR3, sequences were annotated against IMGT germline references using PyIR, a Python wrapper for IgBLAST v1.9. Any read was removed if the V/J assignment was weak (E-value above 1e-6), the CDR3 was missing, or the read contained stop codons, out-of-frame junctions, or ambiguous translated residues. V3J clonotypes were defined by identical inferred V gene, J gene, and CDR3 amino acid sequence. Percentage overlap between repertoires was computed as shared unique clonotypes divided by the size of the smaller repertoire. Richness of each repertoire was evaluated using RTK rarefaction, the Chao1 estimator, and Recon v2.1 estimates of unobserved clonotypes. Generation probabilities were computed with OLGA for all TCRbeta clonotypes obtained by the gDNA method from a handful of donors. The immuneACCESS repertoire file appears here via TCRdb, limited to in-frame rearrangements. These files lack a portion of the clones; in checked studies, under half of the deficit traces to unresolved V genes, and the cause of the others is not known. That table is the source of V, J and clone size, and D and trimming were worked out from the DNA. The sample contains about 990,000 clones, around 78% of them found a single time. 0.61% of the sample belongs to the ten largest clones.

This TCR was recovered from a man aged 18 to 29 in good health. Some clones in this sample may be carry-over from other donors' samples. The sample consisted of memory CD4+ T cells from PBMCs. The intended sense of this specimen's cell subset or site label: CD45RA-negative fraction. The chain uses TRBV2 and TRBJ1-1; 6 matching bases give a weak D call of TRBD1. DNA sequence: TGTGCCAGGGGAAGGGTTCAGGGGATGAACACTGAAGCTTTCTTT. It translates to CARGRVQGMNTEAFF.